This T cell receptor (beta chain) was captured in a study of blood T cells in healthy people across ages. This clonotype was detected a few times. The antigen is undetermined. Study results and caveats: Diversity estimates drawn from one million T cells were deemed underestimates.

The second PCR ran about 7 to 12 cycles with a sample-barcoded 5' primer and J-beta primers. One entry per CDR3 protein results from TCRdb running MiXCR on the 5' RACE reads. The sample includes hundreds of thousands of distinct CDR3 sequences, roughly a quarter of them seen just once. The germline V gene has CDR1 SNHLY and CDR2 FYNNEI. The CDR3 runs to 15 residues. The germline V and J ends were trimmed by 0 bases and 0 bases, with 8 bases remaining between them. Staff drew roughly 10 milliliters of peripheral blood from each donor. These sequences were also reported in another study, on T cells of mothers and their children. That source notes: Related mother and child pairs showed slightly greater overlap (not significant) than unrelated pairs did.

The J gene is TRBJ2-5, the V gene TRBV2, with a tentative D call TRBD1 (6 bases). This clonotype was sampled from a boy aged 2 to 10 in good health. The sequencing sample was made of blood. The CDR3 nucleotides are TGTGCCAGCAGTGAAGCGGGACACAACCAAGAGACCCAGTACTTC. Translation gives CASSEAGHNQETQYF.